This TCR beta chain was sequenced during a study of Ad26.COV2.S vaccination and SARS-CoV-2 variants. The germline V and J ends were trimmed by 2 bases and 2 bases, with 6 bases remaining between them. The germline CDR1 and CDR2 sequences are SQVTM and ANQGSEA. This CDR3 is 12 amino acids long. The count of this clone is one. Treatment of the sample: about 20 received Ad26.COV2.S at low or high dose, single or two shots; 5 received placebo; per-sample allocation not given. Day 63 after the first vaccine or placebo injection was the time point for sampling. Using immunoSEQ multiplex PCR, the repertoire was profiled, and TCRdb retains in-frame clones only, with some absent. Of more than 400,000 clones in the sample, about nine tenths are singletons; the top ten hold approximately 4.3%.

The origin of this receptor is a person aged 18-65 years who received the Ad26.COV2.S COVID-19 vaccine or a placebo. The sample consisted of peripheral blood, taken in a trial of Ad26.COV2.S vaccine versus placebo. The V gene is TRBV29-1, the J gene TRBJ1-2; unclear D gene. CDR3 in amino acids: CSVESENYGYTF. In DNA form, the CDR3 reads TGCAGCGTTGAATCGGAGAACTATGGCTACACCTTC.